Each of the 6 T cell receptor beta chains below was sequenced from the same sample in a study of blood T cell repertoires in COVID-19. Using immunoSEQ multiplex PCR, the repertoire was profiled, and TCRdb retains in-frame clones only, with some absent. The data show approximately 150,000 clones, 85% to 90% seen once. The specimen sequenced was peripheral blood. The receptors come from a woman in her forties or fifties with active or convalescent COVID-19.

The CDR3 spells CASSLLRTGTMNTEAFF. The DNA of the CDR3 is TGTGCCAGCAGCTTACTTCGGACAGGGACCATGAACACTGAAGCTTTCTTT. The rearrangement joins TRBV7-8 to TRBJ1-1; 8 nucleotides line up with TRBD1. CDR1 and CDR2 from the germline V gene are SGHVS and FQNEAQ. With V trimmed by 2 bases and J by 0 bases, 8 bases remained unmatched. The CDR3 is made up of 17 amino acids. Looking up the rest from reference TRBV7-8 and TRBJ1-1 gives the full variable domain: GAGVSQSPRYKVAKRGQDVALRCDPISGHVSLFWYQQALGQGPEFLTYFQNEAQLDKSGLPSDRFFAERPEGSVSTLKIQRTQQEDSAVYLCASSLLRTGTMNTEAFFGQGTRLTVV.

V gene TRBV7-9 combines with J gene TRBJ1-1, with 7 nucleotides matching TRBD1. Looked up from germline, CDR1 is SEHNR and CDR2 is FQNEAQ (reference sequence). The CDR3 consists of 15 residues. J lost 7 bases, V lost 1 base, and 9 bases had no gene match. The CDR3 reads CASSLEVPGQSEAFF. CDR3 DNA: TGTGCCAGCAGCTTAGAGGTTCCGGGACAGAGTGAAGCTTTCTTT.

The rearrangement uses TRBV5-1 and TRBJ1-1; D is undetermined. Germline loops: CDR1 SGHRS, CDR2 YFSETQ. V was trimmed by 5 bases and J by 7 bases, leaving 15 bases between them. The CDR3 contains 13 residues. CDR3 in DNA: TGCGCCAGCAGAATCCTGGTGGCTGATGAAGCTTTCTTT. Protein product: CASRILVADEAFF.

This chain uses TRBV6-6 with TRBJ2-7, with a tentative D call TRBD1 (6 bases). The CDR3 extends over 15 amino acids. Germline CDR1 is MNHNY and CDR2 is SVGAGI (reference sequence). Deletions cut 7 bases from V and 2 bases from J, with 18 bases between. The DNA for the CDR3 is TGTGCCAGCACAAACTTACAGGGAGTTCCCTACGAGCAGTACTTC. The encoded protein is CASTNLQGVPYEQYF.

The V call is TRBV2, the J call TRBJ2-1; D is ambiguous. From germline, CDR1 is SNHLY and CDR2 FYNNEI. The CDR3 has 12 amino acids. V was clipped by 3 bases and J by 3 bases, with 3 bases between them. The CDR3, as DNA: TGTGCCAGCAGTGACGGCTACAATGAGCAGTTCTTC. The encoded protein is CASSDGYNEQFF.

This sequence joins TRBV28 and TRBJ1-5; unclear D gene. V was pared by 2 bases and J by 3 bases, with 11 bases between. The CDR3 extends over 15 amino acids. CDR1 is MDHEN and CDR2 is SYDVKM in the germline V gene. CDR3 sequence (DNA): TGTGCCAGCAGTTTAGAGAGTCCCTCCAATCAGCCCCAGCATTTT. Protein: CASSLESPSNQPQHF.